This record concerns one T cell receptor beta chain sequence. Its antigen remains unknown. Germline V gives CDR1 MNHNS, CDR2 SASEGT. The CDR3 totals 12 residues. The junction had 9 bases not matched to a gene; V was cut back by 11 bases and J by 6 bases. The investigators reverse transcribed all of the isolated RNA, so they sequenced expressed TCRB transcripts. Assay used: immunoSEQ multiplex PCR; TCRdb lists only in-frame clones, some missing. The sample gives hundreds of thousands of clones, over 10% of which show up once; approximately 0.021% is in the top ten. This sample is drawn from a study of beta chain features in type 1 diabetes. Study findings and constraints: TCRB CDR3 length was moderately but significantly reduced in all four CD4+ subsets of Type 1 diabetes patients. Any HLA effect on TCRB rearrangement was left unresolved by small sub-analyses.

The receptor was derived from a young man with type 1 diabetes. Input material: naive CD4+ T cells from blood. This rearrangement joins TRBV6-1 to TRBJ1-2; 7 positions match TRBD1. The CDR3, as DNA: TGTGCCTCCCACAGGGGCGTGGATGGCTACACCTTC. It codes for CASHRGVDGYTF.